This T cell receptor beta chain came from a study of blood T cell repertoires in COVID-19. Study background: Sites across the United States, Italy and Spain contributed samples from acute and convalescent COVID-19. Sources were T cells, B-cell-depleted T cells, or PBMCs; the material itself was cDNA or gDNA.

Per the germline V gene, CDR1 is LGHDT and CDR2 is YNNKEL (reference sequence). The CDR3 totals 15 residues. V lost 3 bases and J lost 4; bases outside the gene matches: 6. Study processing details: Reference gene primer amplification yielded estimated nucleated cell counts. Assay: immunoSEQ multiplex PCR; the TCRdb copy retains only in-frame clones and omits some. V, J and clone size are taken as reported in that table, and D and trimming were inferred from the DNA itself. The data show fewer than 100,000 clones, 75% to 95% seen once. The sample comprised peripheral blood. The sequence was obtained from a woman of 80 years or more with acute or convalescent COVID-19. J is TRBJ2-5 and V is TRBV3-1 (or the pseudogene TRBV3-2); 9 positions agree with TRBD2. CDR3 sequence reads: CASSHSGGPTETQYF. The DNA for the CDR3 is TGTGCCAGCAGCCACAGCGGGGGGCCTACAGAGACCCAGTACTTC.